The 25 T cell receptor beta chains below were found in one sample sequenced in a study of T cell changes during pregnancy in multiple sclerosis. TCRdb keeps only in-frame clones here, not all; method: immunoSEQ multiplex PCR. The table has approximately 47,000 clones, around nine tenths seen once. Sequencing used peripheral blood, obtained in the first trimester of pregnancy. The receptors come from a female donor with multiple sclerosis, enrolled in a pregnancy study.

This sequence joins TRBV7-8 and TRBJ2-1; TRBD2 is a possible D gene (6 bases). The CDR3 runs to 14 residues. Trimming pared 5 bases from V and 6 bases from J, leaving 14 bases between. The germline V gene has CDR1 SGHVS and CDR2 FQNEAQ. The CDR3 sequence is CASSGDSPINEQFF. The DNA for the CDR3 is TGTGCCAGCAGCGGGGACTCGCCCATCAATGAGCAGTTCTTC.

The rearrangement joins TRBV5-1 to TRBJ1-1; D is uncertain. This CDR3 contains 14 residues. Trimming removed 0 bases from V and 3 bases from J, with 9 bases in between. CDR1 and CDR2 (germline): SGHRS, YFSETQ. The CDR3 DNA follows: TGCGCCAGCAGCTTGGTGGCATTTGACACTGAAGCTTTCTTT. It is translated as CASSLVAFDTEAFF.

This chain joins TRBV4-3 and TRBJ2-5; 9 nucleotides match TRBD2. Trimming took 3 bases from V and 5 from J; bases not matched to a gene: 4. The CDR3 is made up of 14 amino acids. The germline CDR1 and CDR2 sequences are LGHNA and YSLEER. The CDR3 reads CASSHSGGVETQYF. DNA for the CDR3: TGCGCCAGCAGCCATAGCGGGGGCGTGGAGACCCAGTACTTC.

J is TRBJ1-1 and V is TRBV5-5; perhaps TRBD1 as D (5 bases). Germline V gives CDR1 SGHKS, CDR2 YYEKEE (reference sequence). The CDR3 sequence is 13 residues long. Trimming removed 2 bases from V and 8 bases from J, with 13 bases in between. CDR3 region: CASSFPGLGEAFF. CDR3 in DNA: TGTGCCAGCAGCTTTCCAGGGCTAGGCGAAGCTTTCTTT.

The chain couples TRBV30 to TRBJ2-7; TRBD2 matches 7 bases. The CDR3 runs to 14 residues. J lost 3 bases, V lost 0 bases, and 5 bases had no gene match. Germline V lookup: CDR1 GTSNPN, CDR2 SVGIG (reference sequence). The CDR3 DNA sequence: TGTGCCTGGAGTGTGGTGGGGGGGGGCTACGAGCAGTACTTC. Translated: CAWSVVGGGYEQYF. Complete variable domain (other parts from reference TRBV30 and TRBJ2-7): SQTIHQWPATLVQPVGSPLSLECTVEGTSNPNLYWYRQAAGRGLQLLFYSVGIGQISSEVPQNLSASRPQDRQFILSSKKLLLSDSGFYLCAWSVVGGGYEQYFGPGTRLTVT.

CDR3 amino acids: CASSRRATLLMNTEAFF. The CDR3 nucleotides read TGCGCCAGCAGTCGGCGGGCGACTTTATTGATGAACACTGAAGCTTTCTTT. The chain combines TRBV4-3 with TRBJ1-1; the D is unclear. The CDR3 totals 17 residues. V dropped 6 bases and J dropped 0 bases, with 20 bases sitting between them. Germline loops: CDR1 LGHNA, CDR2 YSLEER.

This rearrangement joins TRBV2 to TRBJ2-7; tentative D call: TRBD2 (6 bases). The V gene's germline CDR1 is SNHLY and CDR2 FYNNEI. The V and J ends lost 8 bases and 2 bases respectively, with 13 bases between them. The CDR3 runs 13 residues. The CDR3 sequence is CASGRDGTYEQYF. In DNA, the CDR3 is TGTGCCAGCGGGCGGGACGGTACCTACGAGCAGTACTTC.

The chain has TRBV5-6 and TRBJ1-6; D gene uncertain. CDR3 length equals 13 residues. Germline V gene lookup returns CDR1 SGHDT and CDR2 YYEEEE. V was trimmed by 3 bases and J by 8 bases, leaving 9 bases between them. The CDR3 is CASSSLSDSPLHF. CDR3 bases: TGTGCCAGCAGCTCCTTATCCGATTCACCCCTCCACTTT.

This chain's CDR3 is CASSATVGTFDTEAFF. CDR3 DNA: TGTGCCAGCAGTGCGACGGTGGGGACATTTGACACTGAAGCTTTCTTT. This chain uses TRBV2 with TRBJ1-1; weak D call: TRBD1 (6 bases). The CDR3 length is 16 residues. Trimming removed 4 bases at V and 3 bases at J, with 18 bases between. Germline CDR1 and CDR2: SNHLY and FYNNEI. Drawing the rest from reference TRBV2 and TRBJ1-1, the complete variable domain is EPEVTQTPSHQVTQMGQEVILRCVPISNHLYFYWYRQILGQKVEFLVSFYNNEISEKSEIFDDQFSVERPDGSNFTLKIRSTKLEDSAMYFCASSATVGTFDTEAFFGQGTRLTVV.

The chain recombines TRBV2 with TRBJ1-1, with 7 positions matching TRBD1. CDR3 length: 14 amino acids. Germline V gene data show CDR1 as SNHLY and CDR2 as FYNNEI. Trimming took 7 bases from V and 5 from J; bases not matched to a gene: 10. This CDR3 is CASTSQGLRTEAFF. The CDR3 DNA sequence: TGTGCCAGCACGTCACAGGGGCTCAGGACTGAAGCTTTCTTT.

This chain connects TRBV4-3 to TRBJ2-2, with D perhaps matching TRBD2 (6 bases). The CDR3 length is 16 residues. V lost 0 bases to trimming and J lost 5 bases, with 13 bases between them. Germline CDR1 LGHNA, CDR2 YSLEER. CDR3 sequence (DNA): TGCGCCAGCAGCCAAGAGACTAGTATTTCGACCGGGGAGCTGTTTTTT. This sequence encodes CASSQETSISTGELFF.

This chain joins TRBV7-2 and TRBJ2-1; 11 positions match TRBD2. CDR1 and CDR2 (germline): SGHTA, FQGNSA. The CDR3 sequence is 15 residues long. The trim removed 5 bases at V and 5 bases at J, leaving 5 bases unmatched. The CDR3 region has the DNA TGTGCCAGCAGCCCCCCGGGACTAGCGGACAATGAGCAGTTCTTC. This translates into CASSPPGLADNEQFF.

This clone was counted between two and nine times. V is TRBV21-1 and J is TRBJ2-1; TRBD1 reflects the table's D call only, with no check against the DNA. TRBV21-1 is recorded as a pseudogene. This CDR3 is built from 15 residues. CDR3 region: CASSNTDSSYNEQFF. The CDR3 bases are TGTGCCAGCAGCAACACAGACAGCTCCTACAATGAGCAGTTCTTC.

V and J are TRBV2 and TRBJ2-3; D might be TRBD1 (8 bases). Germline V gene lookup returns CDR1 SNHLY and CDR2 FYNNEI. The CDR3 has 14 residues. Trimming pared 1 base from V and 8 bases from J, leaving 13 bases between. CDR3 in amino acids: CASSEDRGGSTQYF. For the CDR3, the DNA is TGTGCCAGCAGTGAAGACAGGGGGGGCTCTACGCAGTATTTT.

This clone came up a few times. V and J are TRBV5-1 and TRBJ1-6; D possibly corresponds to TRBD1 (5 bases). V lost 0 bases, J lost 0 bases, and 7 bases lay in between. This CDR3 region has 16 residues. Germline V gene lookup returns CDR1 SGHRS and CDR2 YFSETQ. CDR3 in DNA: TGCGCCAGCAGCTTGGAAGGGGACTCCTATAATTCACCCCTCCACTTT. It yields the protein CASSLEGDSYNSPLHF.

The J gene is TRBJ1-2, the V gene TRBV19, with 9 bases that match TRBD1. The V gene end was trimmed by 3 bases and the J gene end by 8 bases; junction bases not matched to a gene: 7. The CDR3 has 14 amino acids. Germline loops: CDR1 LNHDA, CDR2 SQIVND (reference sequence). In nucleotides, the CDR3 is TGTGCCAGTAGTATCCGACAGGGGGAGGAGGGCTACACCTTC. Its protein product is CASSIRQGEEGYTF.

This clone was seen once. CDR3 sequence: CASSIDREEGFYEQYF. The CDR3 coding sequence is TGTGCCAGTAGTATAGATCGAGAGGAGGGGTTCTACGAGCAGTACTTC. The rearrangement joins TRBV19 to TRBJ2-7; TRBD2 is a possible D gene (6 bases). The V end was cut by 0 bases, the J end by 3 bases, with 15 bases between. Germline assignment: CDR1 LNHDA and CDR2 SQIVND (reference sequence). The CDR3 totals 16 residues.

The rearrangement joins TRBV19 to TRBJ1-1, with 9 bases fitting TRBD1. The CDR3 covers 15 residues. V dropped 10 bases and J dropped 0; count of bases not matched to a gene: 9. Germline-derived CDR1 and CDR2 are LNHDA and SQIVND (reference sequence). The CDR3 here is CATRNRGRMNTEAFF. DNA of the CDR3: TGTGCCACGCGAAACAGGGGGCGGATGAACACTGAAGCTTTCTTT.

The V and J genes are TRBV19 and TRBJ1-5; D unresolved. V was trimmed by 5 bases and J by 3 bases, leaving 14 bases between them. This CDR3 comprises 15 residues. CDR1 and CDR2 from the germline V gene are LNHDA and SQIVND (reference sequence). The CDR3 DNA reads TGTGCCAGTAGTCGACTTATGGGAGACAATCAGCCCCAGCATTTT. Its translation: CASSRLMGDNQPQHF.

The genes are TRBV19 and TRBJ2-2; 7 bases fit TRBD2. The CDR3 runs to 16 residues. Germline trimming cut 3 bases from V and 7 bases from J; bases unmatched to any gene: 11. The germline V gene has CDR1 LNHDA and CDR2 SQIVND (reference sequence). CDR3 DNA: TGTGCCAGTAGTATCCCCCGGGGGGTTCGGAACGGGGAGCTGTTTTTT. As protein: CASSIPRGVRNGELFF.

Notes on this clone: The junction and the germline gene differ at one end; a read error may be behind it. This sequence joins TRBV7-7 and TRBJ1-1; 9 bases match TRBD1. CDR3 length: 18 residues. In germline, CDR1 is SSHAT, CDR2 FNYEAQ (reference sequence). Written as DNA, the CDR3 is TGTGCTAGCAGCTCCTGTCTTCGGGACAGGGTATTAAGGACTGAAGCTTTCTTT. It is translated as CASSSCLRDRVLRTEAFF.

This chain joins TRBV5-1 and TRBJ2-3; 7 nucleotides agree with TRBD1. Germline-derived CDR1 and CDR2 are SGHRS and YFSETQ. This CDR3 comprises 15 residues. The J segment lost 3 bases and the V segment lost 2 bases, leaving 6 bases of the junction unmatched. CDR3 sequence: CASSFKGARTDTQYF. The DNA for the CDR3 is TGCGCCAGCAGCTTTAAGGGGGCAAGGACAGATACGCAGTATTTT.

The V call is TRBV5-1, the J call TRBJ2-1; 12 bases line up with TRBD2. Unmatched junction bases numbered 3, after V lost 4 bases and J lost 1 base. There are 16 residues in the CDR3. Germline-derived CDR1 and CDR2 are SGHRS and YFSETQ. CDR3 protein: CASSVTSGRSYNEQFF. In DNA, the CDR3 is TGCGCCAGCAGCGTCACTAGCGGGAGGTCCTACAATGAGCAGTTCTTC.

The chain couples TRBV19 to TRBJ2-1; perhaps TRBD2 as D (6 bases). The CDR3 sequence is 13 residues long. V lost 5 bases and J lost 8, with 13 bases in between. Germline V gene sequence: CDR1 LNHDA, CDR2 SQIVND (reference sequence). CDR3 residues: CASSHHGDYEQFF. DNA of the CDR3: TGTGCCAGTAGTCACCACGGGGACTATGAGCAGTTCTTC.

CDR3 bases: TGTGCCAGCAGTTTATGGTCGACAGATCTTAATTCACCCCTCCACTTT. It yields the protein CASSLWSTDLNSPLHF. V and J are TRBV27 and TRBJ1-6; a weak D match, TRBD1 (5 bases). Germline V gene sequence: CDR1 MNHEY, CDR2 SMNVEV (reference sequence). The CDR3 has 16 amino acids. Trimming took 1 base from V and 6 from J, leaving 13 bases between them.